This TCR beta chain comes out of a study of blood T cells in healthy people across ages (dated by TCRdb to about 2015). As for the study more broadly: In model experiments, roughly one uniquely barcoded TCR beta cDNA molecule per two T cells was captured by template switching. The study measured age-related changes in TCR beta repertoire diversity using deep sequencing normalized with unique cDNA molecular identifiers. Four age groups were formed from the donors: young (average approximately 15 years), middle-aged (roughly 38), aged (approximately 60) and long-lived (around 82). Donors of different ages were randomly distributed across sequencing lanes to avoid experimental bias. Using the same blood draw, the study looked at two additional independent replicas of 1 million unique cDNA reads for two donors, one aged 18 to 30 and the other aged 80 or older.

Concerning this clonotype itself: What this receptor recognizes is not known. No base qualities exist here, and no much larger clone lies one base off it.

V lost 2 bases and J lost 0 bases; the stretch between them is 9 bases long. For CDR1 and CDR2, the germline V gene lists SGDLS and YYNGEE. From the cysteine through the phenylalanine, the CDR3 covers 15 amino acids. The entry retains the CDR3 DNA only, 45 bases that are in frame from base 1. The library came from 5' RACE. Sequencing used an Illumina HiSeq 2500. A second PCR of roughly 6 to 12 cycles was run with a J-beta primer mix and a sample-barcoded 5' primer. A template-switch 5' adaptor carrying 12 random nucleotides introduced a unique molecular identifier onto each TCR beta cDNA molecule. Each sample yielded at least 2.5 million CDR3-containing paired-end reads. The Mint cDNA synthesis kit, primed by a TRBC-specific oligonucleotide, was used to synthesize first-strand cDNA from all RNA. Following uracil-DNA glycosylase treatment, all cDNA underwent a first 18-cycle PCR with the universal primers M1SS and BC2_uni_R. On the authors' methods: For normalization, 1 million high-quality reads were randomly selected from each sample, with every read carrying a distinct molecular identifier. Reads sharing molecular identifiers were discarded rather than binned into consensus sequences. MiTCR, set to a Q25 quality threshold and the strictest error-elimination algorithm, was used for CDR3 identification, clonotype clustering and error correction. A nonparametric unseen species model with Euler transformation was used to estimate a lower bound on total TCR beta diversity. TCRdb itself trimmed the public reads at Q25 with fastp, ran MiXCR and retained productive beta chains. Records with the same CDR3 protein are collapsed into one entry carrying the most frequent genes and DNA. TCRdb, not the authors, supplied the V and J calls. Here the sample has about 640,000 distinct CDR3 sequences; roughly 50% occur a single time. 30% to 45% of the sample belongs to the ten largest clones.

The 35 to 40 donors, aged about 6 to 100 years, were systemically healthy Caucasian individuals from Russia. Each donor gave around 9 milliliters of peripheral blood, collected into EDTA-treated Vacutainer tubes. PBMCs were isolated by Ficoll-Paque density-gradient centrifugation, with at least 7 million obtained per sample. Total RNA was extracted from PBMCs with Trizol reagent, with at least 5 micrograms obtained per sample. For every donor, flow cytometry on a PBMC aliquot measured the percentage of naive CD45RAhigh/CD27high T cells. Overall study results and their limits: The CMV infection status of donors was not known, potentially confounding age-related changes in expanded clonotypes. As age increased, observed TCR beta diversity per million T cells dropped in a roughly linear way, and a significant reduction was already evident by age roughly 36. Observed TCR beta diversity correlated strongly with the percentage of naive T cells measured by flow cytometry. Conclusive comparison of naive and antigen-experienced compartments was prevented by the profiling of bulk unsorted PBMCs. Estimates of total diversity from one million sequenced T cells were regarded as lower bounds and underestimates. Compared with the aged group, more naive CD4+ T cells, fewer expanded clones and increased TCR diversity were shown by the long-lived group, suggesting age selection.

The V and J genes are TRBV9 and TRBJ1-5; the D gene assignment is ambiguous. The receptor's source is a man aged 60-69 years in good health. Sequenced: blood. The CDR3 has the sequence CASSVGVNSNQPQHF. The sequence in DNA is TGTGCCAGCAGCGTTGGGGTGAATAGCAATCAGCCCCAGCATTTT.